This T cell receptor beta chain was identified during a study of metastatic and nonmetastatic thyroid tumors (dated by TCRdb to 2019 to 2021). Some background on the complete study: Repertoires from peripheral blood and from tumor or nodule tissue samples of malignant and benign thyroid patients were compared. The full study reports these points: In both blood and tumor samples, TCR beta diversity was reported to be significantly higher in malignant tumors than in benign nodules.

No patient had received any treatment before thyroid surgery. The study retrospectively analysed patient clinical samples collected from the early 2010s to the late 2010s using T-cell receptor beta sequencing. The germline V and J ends show losses of 2 bases and 7 bases respectively, and no gene match explains 10 bases of the junction. CDR3 length: 15 amino acids, cysteine to phenylalanine. Here the CDR3 DNA is all that survives: 45 bases in frame from base 1. Based on the germline V gene, the CDR1 and CDR2 sequences are MNHNS and SASEGT. Libraries were built with PCR. The reads were generated on an Illumina HiSeq 4000. High-throughput sequencing was used to profile the TCR beta-chain CDR3 region of each patient. Per the original workflow: The researchers built a classifier to tell apart papillary thyroid cancer patients with distant metastasis, based on CDR3 differences among clinicopathological groups. Repertoire diversity was assessed with the Shannon index, and tumor-blood repertoire similarity with the Morisita-Horn index. TCRdb trimmed public reads at Q25 via fastp, called clones via MiXCR and kept in-frame beta chains. It is TCRdb's table, rather than the study itself, that gives the V and J calls and clone size. The sample table contains about 41,000 clones; only one count was recorded for 20% to 25% of them. Together, the top ten hold about 14% of the sample.

Comment on this clone: Its antigen remains undetermined. Base qualities are missing; no much larger clone stands one base away.

Sequencing input: tumor tissue. Recombination linked TRBV6-1 to TRBJ2-7, with 8 middle bases fitting TRBD2. The source is a female donor with papillary thyroid cancer or a benign thyroid nodule (not recorded which). Some clones in this sample may be carry-over from other donors' samples. CDR3 protein: CASSEKDDGRGEQYF. The sequence in DNA is TGTGCCAGCAGTGAAAAAGATGACGGGAGGGGTGAGCAGTACTTC.